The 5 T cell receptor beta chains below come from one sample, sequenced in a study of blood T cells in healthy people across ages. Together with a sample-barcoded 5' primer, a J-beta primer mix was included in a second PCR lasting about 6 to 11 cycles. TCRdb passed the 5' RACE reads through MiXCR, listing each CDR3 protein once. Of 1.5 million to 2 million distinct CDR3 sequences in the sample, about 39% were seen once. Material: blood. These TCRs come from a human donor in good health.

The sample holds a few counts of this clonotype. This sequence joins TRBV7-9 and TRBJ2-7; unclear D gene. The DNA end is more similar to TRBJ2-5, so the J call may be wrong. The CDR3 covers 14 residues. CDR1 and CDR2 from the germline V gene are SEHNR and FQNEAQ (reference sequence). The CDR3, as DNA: TGTGCCAGCAGCTTAAATCCTAGTAGGGAGACCCAGTACTTC. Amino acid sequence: CASSLNPSRETQYF.

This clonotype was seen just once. CDR3 in amino acids: CASSQGGHSVKLFF. The CDR3, as DNA: TGCGCCAGCAGCCAAGGTGGCCACTCCGTAAAGCTGTTTTTT. The rearrangement joins TRBV4-3 to TRBJ2-2; D uncertain. The V end was cut by 1 base, the J end by 12 bases, with 15 bases between. This CDR3 is 14 amino acids long. Germline assignment: CDR1 LGHNA and CDR2 YSLEER.

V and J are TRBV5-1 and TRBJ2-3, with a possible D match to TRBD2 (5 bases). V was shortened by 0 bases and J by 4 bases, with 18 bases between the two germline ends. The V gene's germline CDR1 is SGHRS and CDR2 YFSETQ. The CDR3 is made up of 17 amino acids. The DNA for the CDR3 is TGCGCCAGCAGCTTGGTGACCCGGATCGGGGTATCAGATACGCAGTATTTT. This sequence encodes CASSLVTRIGVSDTQYF.

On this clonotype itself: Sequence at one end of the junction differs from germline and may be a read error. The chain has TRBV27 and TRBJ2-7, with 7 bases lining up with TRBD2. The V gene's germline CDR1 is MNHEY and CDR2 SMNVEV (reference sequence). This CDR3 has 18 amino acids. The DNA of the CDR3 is TGTGCCAGCAGATGGAGCGGGGACCAAATTTTAGGCTCCTGCGAGCAGTACTTC. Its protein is CASRWSGDQILGSCEQYF.

This chain's CDR3 is CASKSVGGNNSPLHF. The DNA of the CDR3 is TGTGCCAGCAAGTCCGTCGGCGGAAATAATTCACCCCTCCACTTT. The genes are TRBV27 and TRBJ1-6; D remains ambiguous. V lost 7 bases and J 5 bases, leaving 15 bases between the germline ends. Germline V gene data show CDR1 as MNHEY and CDR2 as SMNVEV (reference sequence). The CDR3 length is 15 residues.